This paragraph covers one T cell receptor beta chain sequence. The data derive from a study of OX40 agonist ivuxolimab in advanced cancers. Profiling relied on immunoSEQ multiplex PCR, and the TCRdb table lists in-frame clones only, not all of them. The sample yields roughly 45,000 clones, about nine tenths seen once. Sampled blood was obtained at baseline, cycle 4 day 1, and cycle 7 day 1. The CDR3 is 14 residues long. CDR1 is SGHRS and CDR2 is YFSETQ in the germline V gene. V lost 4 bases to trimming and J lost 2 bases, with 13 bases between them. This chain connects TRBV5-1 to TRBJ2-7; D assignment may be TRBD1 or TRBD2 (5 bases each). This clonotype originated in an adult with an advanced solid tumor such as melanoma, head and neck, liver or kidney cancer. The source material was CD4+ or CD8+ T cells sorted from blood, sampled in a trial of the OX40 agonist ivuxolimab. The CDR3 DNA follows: TGCGCCAGCAGCCGAGGGACGGACGCCTACGAGCAGTACTTC. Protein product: CASSRGTDAYEQYF. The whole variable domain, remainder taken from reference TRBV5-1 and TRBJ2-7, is KAGVTQTPRYLIKTRGQQVTLSCSPISGHRSVSWYQQTPGQGLQFLFEYFSETQRNKGNFPGRFSGRQFSNSRSEMNVSTLELGDSALYLCASSRGTDAYEQYFGPGTRLTVT.